One T cell receptor (beta chain) is described in this entry. Original analysis: It was from reference gene primer amplification that nucleated cell counts were estimated. Only in-frame clones appear in the TCRdb table, and some are missing; sequencing was by immunoSEQ multiplex PCR. V, J and clone size are those of that table, while D and trimming were read from the DNA. The profile shows about 210,000 clones, 80% to 90% of them singletons. The data were obtained in a study of blood T cell repertoires in COVID-19. Study-level background: COVID-19 samples, acute and convalescent, were from the United States, Italy and Spain.

The CDR3 is made up of 19 amino acids. Trimming took 2 bases from V and 0 from J; bases not matched to a gene: 12. Germline V gene lookup returns CDR1 LGHDT and CDR2 YNNKEL (reference sequence). The specimen sequenced was peripheral blood. The sequence derives from a middle-aged man with active or convalescent COVID-19. The chain combines TRBV3-1 (or the pseudogene TRBV3-2) with TRBJ2-7; the match to TRBD2 covers 11 bases. The CDR3 here is CASSQPGTSGGCGSYEQYV. Here the CDR3 DNA reads TGTGCCAGCAGCCAACCCGGGACTAGCGGCGGGTGTGGCTCCTACGAGCAGTACGTC.